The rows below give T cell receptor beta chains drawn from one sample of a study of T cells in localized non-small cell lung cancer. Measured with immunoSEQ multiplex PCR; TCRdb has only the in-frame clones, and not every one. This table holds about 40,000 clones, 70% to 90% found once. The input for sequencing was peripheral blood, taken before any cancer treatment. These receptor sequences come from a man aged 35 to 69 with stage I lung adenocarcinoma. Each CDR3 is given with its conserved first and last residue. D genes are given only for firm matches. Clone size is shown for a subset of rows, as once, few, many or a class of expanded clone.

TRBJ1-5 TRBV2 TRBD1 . TGTGCCAGCAGCCATCAGGGGGGAGGGGGCAATCAGCCCCAGCATTTT CASSHQGGGGNQPQHF
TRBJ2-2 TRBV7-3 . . TGTGCCAGCAGCCTAACACCCAAGACCGGGGAGCTGTTTTTT CASSLTPKTGELFF
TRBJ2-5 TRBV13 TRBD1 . TGTGCCAGCAGCCAACAGGGGGCGCACGAAGAGACCCAGTACTTC CASSQQGAHEETQYF
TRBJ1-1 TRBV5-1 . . TGCGCCAGCAGCCCTACCAATACTATGAACACTGAAGCTTTCTTT CASSPTNTMNTEAFF
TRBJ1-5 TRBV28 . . TGTGCCAGCTCCCTAGACCGGGGCAGGGCCGATCAGCCCCAGCATTTT CASSLDRGRADQPQHF
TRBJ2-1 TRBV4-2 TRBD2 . TGTGCCAGCAGCCCGTTCCGGTGGGGACTAGCGGGAGGGAGCTCCTACAATGAGCAGTTCTTC CASSPFRWGLAGGSSYNEQFF
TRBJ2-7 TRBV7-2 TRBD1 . TGTGCCAGCAGCCTACAGGGGGCGCGAGAGCAGTACTTC CASSLQGAREQYF
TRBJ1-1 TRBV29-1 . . TGCAGCGTTGTTATGCGGCCCGATAGAAACAACAGGGCTGAAGCTTTCTTT CSVVMRPDRNNRAEAFF
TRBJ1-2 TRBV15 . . TGTGCCACCAGTGGCGGGGACTATGGCTACACCTTC CATSGGDYGYTF
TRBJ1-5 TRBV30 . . TGTGCCTGGAGTGTACGAGGGTATAGCAATCAGCCCCAGCATTTT CAWSVRGYSNQPQHF
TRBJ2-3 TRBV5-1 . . TGCGCCAGCAACCTAGGAGAGACAGATACGCAGTATTTT CASNLGETDTQYF
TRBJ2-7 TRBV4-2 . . TGTGCCAGCAGCCAAGTAGGAGGGGACCTCTCCTACGAGCAGTACTTC CASSQVGGDLSYEQYF
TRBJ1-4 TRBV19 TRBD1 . TGTGCCAGTAGTGTCTCATCTCCTTACAGGGGATCAAATGAAAAACTGTTTTTT CASSVSSPYRGSNEKLFF
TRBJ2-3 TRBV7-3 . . TGTGCCAGCAGCGTACCCAGTGTCGGTACGCAGTATTTT CASSVPSVGTQYF
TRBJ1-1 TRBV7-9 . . TGTGCCAGCAGCTTAGCCGGGGGTCAGGAAGCTTTCTTT CASSLAGGQEAFF
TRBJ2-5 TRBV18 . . TGTGCCAGCTCACCACCGCGACGGTCAGACCAAGAGACCCAGTACTTC CASSPPRRSDQETQYF
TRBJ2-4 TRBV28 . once TGTGCCAGCAGAGGAGGGAAAAACATTCAGTACTTC CASRGGKNIQYF
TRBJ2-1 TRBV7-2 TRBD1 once TGTGCCAGCAGCTTAGATGGGACAGGGTACAATGAGCAGTTCTTC CASSLDGTGYNEQFF
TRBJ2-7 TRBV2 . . TGTGCCAGCAGTGTCACCTACGAGCAGTACTTC CASSVTYEQYF
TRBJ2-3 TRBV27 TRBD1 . TGTGCCAGCAGTTTATCGCCGGGACAGGGGCGCACAGATACGCAGTATTTT CASSLSPGQGRTDTQYF
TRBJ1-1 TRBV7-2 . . TGTGCCAGCACCCCTATGGACGCGGCGAACACTGAAGCTTTCTTT CASTPMDAANTEAFF
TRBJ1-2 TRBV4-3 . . TGCGCCAGCAGCCACGACGATTCGGAGGAGGATGGCTACACCTTC CASSHDDSEEDGYTF
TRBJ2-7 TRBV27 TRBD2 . TGTGCCAGCAGTATCTCGGGCGGGAGCTCCTACGAGCAGTACTTC CASSISGGSSYEQYF
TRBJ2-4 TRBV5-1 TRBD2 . TGCGCCAGCAGCTTGGGGACTAGCGGGAGGGCCAACATTCAGTACTTC CASSLGTSGRANIQYF
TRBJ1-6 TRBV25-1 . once TGTGCCAGCAGTGGAGGTTTTTCACCCCTCCACTTT CASSGGFSPLHF
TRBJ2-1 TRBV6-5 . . TGTGCCAGCAGCCCAAGCGAGTACAATGAGCAGTTCTTC CASSPSEYNEQFF
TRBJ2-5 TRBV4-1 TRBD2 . TGCGCCAGCAGCCCCTCGGGTGTCAGGCTAGCGGAGGGGCCCCAGTACTTC CASSPSGVRLAEGPQYF
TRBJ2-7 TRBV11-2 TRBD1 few TGTGCCAGCAGCTCCCTATGGGACAGGGGATCCTACGAGCAGTACTTC CASSSLWDRGSYEQYF
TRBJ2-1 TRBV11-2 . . TGTGCCAGCAGCCTGGAATCGGCGGGGACCGGCGGGCAGTTCTTC CASSLESAGTGGQFF
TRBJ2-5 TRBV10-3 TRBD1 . TGTGCCATCAGTGACCCTGGGACAGCTAAAGAGACCCAGTACTTC CAISDPGTAKETQYF
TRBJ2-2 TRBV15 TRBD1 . TGTGCCACCAGCAGAGATCCGGCAGGGGACAGTGAGAACACCGGGGAGCTGTTTTTT CATSRDPAGDSENTGELFF
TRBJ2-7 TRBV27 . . TGTGCCAGCAGTTTAGCCCAGGGCTACGAGCAGTACTTC CASSLAQGYEQYF
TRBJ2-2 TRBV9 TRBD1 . TGTGCCAGCAGCCCTACGACAGGGAACACCGGGGAGCTGCTTTTT CASSPTTGNTGELLF
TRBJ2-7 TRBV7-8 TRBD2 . TGTGCCAGCAGCCCCACTCCGGGACTAGCGGGAAACGAGCAGTACTTC CASSPTPGLAGNEQYF
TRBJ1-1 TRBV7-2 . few TGTGCCAGCAGCTTCGGGCGGAACACTGAAGCTTTCTTT CASSFGRNTEAFF
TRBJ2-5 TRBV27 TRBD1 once TGTGCCAGCAGTCTCGGGACAGGTAGACAAGAGACCCAGTACTTC CASSLGTGRQETQYF
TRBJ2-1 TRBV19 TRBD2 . TGTGCCAGTAGTCAGACTAGCGGGACCTACAATGAGCAGTTCTTC CASSQTSGTYNEQFF
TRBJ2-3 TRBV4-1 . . TGCGCCAGCAGCCACCAGGGGACAGATACGCAGTATTTT CASSHQGTDTQYF
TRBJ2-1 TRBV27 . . TGTGCCAGCAGTTCCGTCACAATATCAGGGAATGAGCAGTTCTTC CASSSVTISGNEQFF
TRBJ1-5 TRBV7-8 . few TGTGCCAGCAGCTTACAGGGGTCCAGGGCCCAGCATTTT CASSLQGSRAQHF
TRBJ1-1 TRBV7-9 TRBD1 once TGTGCCAGCAGTCCACGGACAGGGGGGGAAACTGAAGCTTTCTTT CASSPRTGGETEAFF
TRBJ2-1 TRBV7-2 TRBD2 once TGTGCCAGCAGCTCCGCCGGGACTAGCTCCTACAATGAGCAGTTCTTC CASSSAGTSSYNEQFF